The next 30 T cell receptor beta chains were all read from a single sample in a study of identical twins. TCRdb ran MiXCR on the 5' RACE reads and lists one entry per CDR3 protein. Here the sample spans 520,000 or so distinct CDR3 sequences, roughly 21% being singletons. This same sample was also part of a study on T cells expressing NK-cell markers.

The sample comprised CD4+ T cells sorted from blood. Receptors originate from a woman under 30 in good health.

This clonotype showed up just a few times. The chain employs TRBV27 and TRBJ2-1; TRBD2 agrees at 12 bases. The J segment lost 4 bases and the V segment lost 5 bases, leaving 6 bases of the junction unmatched. The germline CDR1 and CDR2 sequences are MNHEY and SMNVEV (reference sequence). The CDR3 runs to 16 residues. DNA of the CDR3: TGTGCCAGCAGTCCTCGGACTAGCGGGGTTTACAATGAGCAGTTCTTC. Translated: CASSPRTSGVYNEQFF.

J is TRBJ1-4 and V is TRBV12-3 or TRBV12-4; weak D call: TRBD1 (5 bases). The CDR3 has 18 residues. The V gene lost 2 bases and the J gene lost 0 bases, with 16 bases spanning the gap. The CDR3 here is CASSLWDVTDATNEKLFF. CDR3 sequence (DNA): TGTGCCAGCAGTTTATGGGACGTGACGGATGCAACTAATGAAAAACTGTTTTTT.

The CDR3 DNA sequence: TGCGCCAGCAGCTTGGGATCAGGGCAGACCCATGAGCAGTTCTTC. Translating it yields CASSLGSGQTHEQFF. This chain uses TRBV5-1 with TRBJ2-1, with D maybe TRBD1 (5 bases). Trimming took off 0 bases at V and 8 bases at J, with 15 bases between the two ends. Germline assignment: CDR1 SGHRS and CDR2 YFSETQ. The CDR3 totals 15 residues.

This clonotype has only a few counts. The rearrangement links TRBV5-1 to TRBJ2-7, with 9 nucleotides matching TRBD1. CDR1 and CDR2 from the germline V gene are SGHRS and YFSETQ. The CDR3 is 14 amino acids. J gave up 6 bases and V 8 bases, and 12 bases lay outside the gene matches. CDR3 region: CASSWGQGTVEQYF. CDR3 nucleotide sequence: TGCGCCAGTTCCTGGGGACAGGGTACGGTCGAGCAGTACTTC.

This clonotype was detected only a few times. The rearrangement joins TRBV29-1 to TRBJ2-1; 10 bases are a match to TRBD2. V lost 4 bases and J lost 2; bases outside the gene matches: 5. The CDR3 loop spans 15 amino acids. Germline V CDR1 and CDR2: SQVTM, ANQGSEA. The CDR3 here is CSVGFGTSAYNEQFF. The CDR3 DNA is TGCAGCGTTGGTTTCGGGACTAGCGCCTACAATGAGCAGTTCTTC.

The genes are TRBV7-9 and TRBJ2-7; the D gene is possibly TRBD2 (5 bases). The germline V gene encodes CDR1 SEHNR and CDR2 FQNEAQ (reference sequence). There are 12 residues in the CDR3. The ends were cut back, 5 bases at V and 6 bases at J, with 11 bases in the middle. The CDR3 loop is CASSLTRGEQYF. As DNA, the CDR3 is TGTGCCAGCAGCCTAACCCGGGGCGAGCAGTACTTC.

This clonotype occurred many times. The rearrangement uses TRBV20-1 and TRBJ2-3; 9 bases match TRBD2. CDR3 length: 15 amino acids. Germline values: CDR1 DFQATT, CDR2 SNEGSKA (reference sequence). The V gene end was trimmed by 5 bases and the J gene end by 3 bases; junction bases not matched to a gene: 9. The CDR3 DNA is TGCAGTGCTGGGAAGCTAGCGGGGATAACAGATACGCAGTATTTT. Its protein is CSAGKLAGITDTQYF.

This clonotype was observed a handful of times. This sequence joins TRBV27 and TRBJ2-6; tentatively, D is TRBD2 (5 bases). Germline assignment: CDR1 MNHEY and CDR2 SMNVEV (reference sequence). Trimming left V 3 bases short and J 1 base short, with 13 bases between. This CDR3 is 17 amino acids long. The CDR3 bases are TGTGCCAGCAGTTTTGAGGGCTTAGGTTCTGGGGCCAACGTCCTGACTTTC. Translated: CASSFEGLGSGANVLTF.

This clonotype was counted between two and nine times. The chain is built from TRBV5-5 and TRBJ2-6, with TRBD1 as a possible D gene (7 bases). Between the trimmed V and J ends, which lost 2 bases and 0 bases, there was a span of 9 bases. The CDR3 is made up of 16 amino acids. CDR1 and CDR2 (germline): SGHKS, YYEKEE (reference sequence). As DNA, the CDR3 is TGTGCCAGCAGCTTCCAGGGGGGCTCTGGGGCCAACGTCCTGACTTTC. Protein: CASSFQGGSGANVLTF.

The table lists this clonotype with a few counts. V usage is TRBV12-3 or TRBV12-4 and J usage is TRBJ1-3, with a weak D call TRBD1 (5 bases). This CDR3 has 14 residues. V was pared by 3 bases and J by 0 bases, with 6 bases between. The DNA for the CDR3 is TGTGCCAGCAGTTTTGGGGGCTCTGGAAACACCATATATTTT. Translated: CASSFGGSGNTIYF.

This clonotype was counted between two and nine times. The J gene is TRBJ1-6, the V gene TRBV12-3 or TRBV12-4; no definite D call. The CDR3 contains 12 residues. V lost 6 bases and J 7 bases, leaving 7 bases between the germline ends. CDR3 DNA sequence: TGTGCCAGCAGGATACAGAATTCACCCCTCCACTTT. Translating gives CASRIQNSPLHF.

The chain links TRBV19 to TRBJ1-4, with D perhaps TRBD1 (5 bases). The ends were cut back, 7 bases at V and 8 bases at J, with 20 bases in the middle. The germline V gene encodes CDR1 LNHDA and CDR2 SQIVND (reference sequence). The CDR3 contains 15 residues. The CDR3 DNA sequence: TGTGCCAGTATGAGAGGAGACACAGGACGGGAAAAACTGTTTTTT. Its protein is CASMRGDTGREKLFF.

The chain links TRBV20-1 to TRBJ2-2, with a possible D match to TRBD1 (5 bases). Germline assignment: CDR1 DFQATT and CDR2 SNEGSKA (reference sequence). The CDR3 loop spans 14 amino acids. V was cut by 2 bases and J by 7 bases, with 14 bases left in between. The CDR3 sequence is CSARQVGHHGELFF. The CDR3 DNA reads TGCAGTGCTAGACAAGTGGGGCATCACGGGGAGCTGTTTTTT.

The rearrangement joins TRBV5-1 to TRBJ2-7; D gene unclear. This CDR3 is 12 amino acids long. V was trimmed by 5 bases and J by 6 bases, leaving 12 bases between them. From germline, CDR1 is SGHRS and CDR2 YFSETQ. The CDR3 DNA reads TGCGCCAGCAGTCAACCCCGTGGCGAGCAGTACTTC. Residues: CASSQPRGEQYF. Full variable domain (remainder filled in from reference TRBV5-1 and TRBJ2-7): KAGVTQTPRYLIKTRGQQVTLSCSPISGHRSVSWYQQTPGQGLQFLFEYFSETQRNKGNFPGRFSGRQFSNSRSEMNVSTLELGDSALYLCASSQPRGEQYFGPGTRLTVT.

This clonotype was counted a few times. The chain combines TRBV20-1 with TRBJ2-2; 7 nucleotides line up with TRBD2. Germline CDR1 and CDR2: DFQATT and SNEGSKA (reference sequence). V shed 5 bases and J 0 bases; nucleotides not matched to a gene: 3. The CDR3 has 14 amino acids. CDR3 in DNA: TGCAGTGCTGAAGGACTAGCGAACACCGGGGAGCTGTTTTTT. This sequence encodes CSAEGLANTGELFF.

The CDR3 coding sequence is TGTGCCAGCAGTTTAAGGTCCGGAATGGTGACCACAGATACGCAGTATTTT. Its protein product is CASSLRSGMVTTDTQYF. This chain connects TRBV12-3 or TRBV12-4 to TRBJ2-3, with D uncertain. V lost 2 bases and J lost 2, with 17 bases in between. This CDR3 is 17 amino acids long.

The V call is TRBV27, the J call TRBJ1-1; D is ambiguous. V lost 7 bases and J lost 6, with 9 bases in between. Germline values: CDR1 MNHEY, CDR2 SMNVEV (reference sequence). The CDR3 consists of 11 residues. CDR3 in DNA: TGTGCCAGCAAAAGACGCGCTGAAGCTTTCTTT. Translating gives CASKRRAEAFF.

This clonotype was seen only a few times. The chain couples TRBV6-1 to TRBJ2-1, with TRBD2 matching over 9 bases. This CDR3 comprises 14 residues. Germline values: CDR1 MNHNS, CDR2 SASEGT. Germline trimming cut 7 bases from V and 7 bases from J; bases unmatched to any gene: 8. Here the CDR3 reads CASTVGTSRNEQFF. Here the CDR3 DNA reads TGTGCCAGCACCGTAGGGACTAGCAGAAATGAGCAGTTCTTC.

The chain links TRBV5-1 to TRBJ2-5; D is perhaps TRBD2 (6 bases). The V end lost 2 bases, the J end lost 5 bases, and 13 bases lay between the germline ends. Germline-derived CDR1 and CDR2 are SGHRS and YFSETQ. The CDR3 runs to 14 residues. CDR3 region: CASSLREVQETQYF. DNA for the CDR3: TGCGCCAGCAGCTTAAGGGAGGTCCAGGAGACCCAGTACTTC.

The rearrangement joins TRBV2 to TRBJ2-7, with D perhaps TRBD2 (5 bases). CDR3 length equals 14 residues. Germline V gene sequence: CDR1 SNHLY, CDR2 FYNNEI. Trimming took 4 bases from V and 2 from J, leaving 12 bases between them. CDR3 protein: CASSGGDPPYEQYF. The CDR3 DNA follows: TGTGCCAGCAGTGGGGGAGACCCACCCTACGAGCAGTACTTC. The full variable domain, in which reference TRBV2 and TRBJ2-7 provide the parts outside the CDR3, is EPEVTQTPSHQVTQMGQEVILRCVPISNHLYFYWYRQILGQKVEFLVSFYNNEISEKSEIFDDQFSVERPDGSNFTLKIRSTKLEDSAMYFCASSGGDPPYEQYFGPGTRLTVT.

This chain joins TRBV13 and TRBJ2-7; 10 positions agree with TRBD2. The CDR3 is 14 amino acids. CDR1 is PRHDT and CDR2 is FYEKMQ in the germline V gene (reference sequence). Trimming removed 7 bases from V and 2 bases from J; junction bases left unmatched: 5. CDR3 in amino acids: CASIGLAVAYEQYF. The CDR3 DNA sequence: TGTGCCAGCATCGGACTAGCGGTAGCCTACGAGCAGTACTTC.

The sample holds a few counts of this clonotype. The chain links TRBV5-1 to TRBJ2-2; D ambiguous. This CDR3 region has 14 residues. Germline CDR1 is SGHRS and CDR2 is YFSETQ. Trimming took 5 bases from V and 3 from J, leaving 11 bases between them. The CDR3 region is CASSEVAHTGELFF. The DNA of the CDR3 is TGCGCCAGCAGTGAAGTGGCCCACACCGGGGAGCTGTTTTTT.

This chain links TRBV7-9 with TRBJ2-3, with TRBD2 as a possible D gene (5 bases). This CDR3 is 15 amino acids long. The germline V gene encodes CDR1 SEHNR and CDR2 FQNEAQ (reference sequence). V was shortened by 1 base and J by 4 bases, with 12 bases between the two germline ends. CDR3: CASSLGGLRADTQYF. CDR3 nucleotides: TGTGCCAGCAGCTTAGGAGGACTGAGAGCAGATACGCAGTATTTT.

This rearrangement joins TRBV5-1 to TRBJ2-3; 7 positions match TRBD2. CDR3 length equals 17 residues. The germline V gene has CDR1 SGHRS and CDR2 YFSETQ. With V trimmed by 0 bases and J by 6 bases, 13 bases remained unmatched. The CDR3 here is CASSLGVAGPRGDTQYF. The CDR3 DNA follows: TGCGCCAGCAGCTTGGGAGTAGCGGGTCCAAGGGGCGATACGCAGTATTTT.

This clonotype was seen a handful of times. The DNA for the CDR3 is TGTGCCAGCAGCTTAAGGGGACAGGGCTCTGGCTACACCTTC. Its translation is CASSLRGQGSGYTF. The rearrangement uses TRBV7-3 and TRBJ1-2; 9 nucleotides line up with TRBD1. This CDR3 spans 14 amino acids. V shed 1 base and J 7 bases; nucleotides not matched to a gene: 4. The germline CDR1 and CDR2 sequences are SGHTA and FQGTGA.

This clonotype was counted at least ten times. The rearrangement links TRBV5-5 to TRBJ2-1, with 7 bases lining up with TRBD2. The CDR3 loop spans 16 amino acids. Germline V CDR1 and CDR2: SGHKS, YYEKEE (reference sequence). With V trimmed by 2 bases and J by 5 bases, 10 bases remained unmatched. The CDR3 nucleotides are TGTGCCAGCAGCTTCTTGGGGGGGGTCCGAAACAATGAGCAGTTCTTC. It yields the protein CASSFLGGVRNNEQFF.

This clonotype has only a few counts. The rearrangement uses TRBV11-3 and TRBJ2-7; D gene unclear. V was pared by 5 bases and J by 0 bases, with 11 bases between. Germline V gene sequence: CDR1 SGHNT, CDR2 YENEEA. The CDR3 has 14 residues. This CDR3 reads CASSTDGRSYEQYF. The CDR3 DNA is TGTGCCAGCAGCACAGACGGTCGCTCCTACGAGCAGTACTTC.

Worth noting for this clonotype: A junction boundary mismatches the germline segment, possibly from a read error. This chain links TRBV14 with TRBJ2-1; the match to TRBD2 covers 7 bases. There are 13 residues in the CDR3. Germline V gene data show CDR1 as SGHDN and CDR2 as FVKESK. CDR3 region: CASSQEMGGNVVF. The CDR3 bases are TGTGCCAGCAGCCAAGAAATGGGGGGGAATGTGGTCTTC.

This rearrangement joins TRBV5-1 to TRBJ2-3; D gene uncertain. V was cut by 2 bases and J by 2 bases, with 12 bases left in between. Germline V gene data show CDR1 as SGHRS and CDR2 as YFSETQ. The CDR3 is 15 amino acids. CDR3 sequence reads: CASSLVASATDTQYF. The CDR3 DNA is TGCGCCAGCAGCTTAGTCGCCTCGGCCACAGATACGCAGTATTTT.

A few counts support this clonotype. The chain uses TRBV11-2 and TRBJ2-4, with 8 bases identical to TRBD2. The germline V gene has CDR1 SGHAT and CDR2 FQNNGV. The CDR3 is made up of 14 amino acids. Trimming took 4 bases from V and 6 from J; bases not matched to a gene: 5. Written as DNA, the CDR3 is TGTGCCAGCAGCTCCAGACTAGCGAGAAACATTCAGTACTTC. This sequence encodes CASSSRLARNIQYF.